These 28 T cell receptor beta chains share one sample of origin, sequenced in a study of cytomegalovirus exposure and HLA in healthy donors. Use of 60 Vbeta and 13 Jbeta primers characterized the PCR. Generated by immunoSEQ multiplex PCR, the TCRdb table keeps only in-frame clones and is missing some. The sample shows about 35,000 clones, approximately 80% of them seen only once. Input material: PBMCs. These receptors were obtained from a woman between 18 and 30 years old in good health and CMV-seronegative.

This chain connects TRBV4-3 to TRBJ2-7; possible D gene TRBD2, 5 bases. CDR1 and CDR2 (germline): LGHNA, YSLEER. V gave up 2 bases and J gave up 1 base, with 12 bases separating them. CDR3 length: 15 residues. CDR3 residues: CASSQTLRGSYEQYF. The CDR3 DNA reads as TGCGCCAGCAGCCAAACACTACGCGGGTCCTACGAGCAGTACTTC.

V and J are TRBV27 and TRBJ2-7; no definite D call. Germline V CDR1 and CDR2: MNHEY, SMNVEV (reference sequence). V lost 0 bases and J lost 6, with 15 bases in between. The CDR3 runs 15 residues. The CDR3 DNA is TGTGCCAGCAGTTTATCGTGGGCAGATCCTCGCGAGCAGTACTTC. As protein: CASSLSWADPREQYF.

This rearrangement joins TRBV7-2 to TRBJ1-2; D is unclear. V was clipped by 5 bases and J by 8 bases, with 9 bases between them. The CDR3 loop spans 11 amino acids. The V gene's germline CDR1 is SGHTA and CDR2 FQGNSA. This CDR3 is CASSPGEGYTF. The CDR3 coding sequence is TGTGCCAGCAGCCCGGGAGAGGGCTACACCTTC. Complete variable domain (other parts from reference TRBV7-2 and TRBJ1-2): GAGVSQSPSNKVTEKGKDVELRCDPISGHTALYWYRQSLGQGLEFLIYFQGNSAPDKSGLPSDRFSAERTGGSVSTLTIQRTQQEDSAVYLCASSPGEGYTFGSGTRLTVV.

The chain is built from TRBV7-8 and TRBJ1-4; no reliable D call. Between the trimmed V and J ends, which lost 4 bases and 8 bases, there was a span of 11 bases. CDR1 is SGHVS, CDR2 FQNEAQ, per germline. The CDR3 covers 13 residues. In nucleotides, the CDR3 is TGTGCCAGCAGCTCCCGGGGTGCAGAAAAACTGTTTTTT. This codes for CASSSRGAEKLFF.

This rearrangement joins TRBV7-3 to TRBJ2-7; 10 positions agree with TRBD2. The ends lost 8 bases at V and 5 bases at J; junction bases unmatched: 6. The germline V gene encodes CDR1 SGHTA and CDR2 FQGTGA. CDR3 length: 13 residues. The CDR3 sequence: CASSQRGGDEQYF. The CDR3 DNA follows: TGTGCCAGCTCCCAGCGGGGGGGCGACGAGCAGTACTTC.

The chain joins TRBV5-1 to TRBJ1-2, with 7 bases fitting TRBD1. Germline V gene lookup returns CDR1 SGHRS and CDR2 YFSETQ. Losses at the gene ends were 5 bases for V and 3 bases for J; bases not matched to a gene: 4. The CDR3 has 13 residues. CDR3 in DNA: TGCGCCAGCAGGACAGGGTTAGACTATGGCTACACCTTC. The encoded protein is CASRTGLDYGYTF.

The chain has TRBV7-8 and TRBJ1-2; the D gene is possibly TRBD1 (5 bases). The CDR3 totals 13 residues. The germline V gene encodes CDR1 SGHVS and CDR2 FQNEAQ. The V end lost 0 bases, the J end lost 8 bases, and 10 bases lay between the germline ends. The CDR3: CASSLAGLFGYTF. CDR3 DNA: TGTGCCAGCAGCTTAGCGGGACTGTTCGGCTACACCTTC.

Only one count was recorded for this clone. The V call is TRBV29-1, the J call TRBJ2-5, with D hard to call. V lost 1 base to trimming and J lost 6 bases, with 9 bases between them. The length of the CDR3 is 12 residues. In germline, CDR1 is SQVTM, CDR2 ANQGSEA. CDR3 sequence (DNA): TGCAGCGTTGAAGTCTCAACACAGACCCAGTACTTC. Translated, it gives CSVEVSTQTQYF. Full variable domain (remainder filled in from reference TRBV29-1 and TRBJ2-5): SAVISQKPSRDICQRGTSLTIQCQVDSQVTMMFWYRQQPGQSLTLIATANQGSEATYESGFVIDKFPISRPNLTFSTLTVSNMSPEDSSIYLCSVEVSTQTQYFGPGTRLLVL.

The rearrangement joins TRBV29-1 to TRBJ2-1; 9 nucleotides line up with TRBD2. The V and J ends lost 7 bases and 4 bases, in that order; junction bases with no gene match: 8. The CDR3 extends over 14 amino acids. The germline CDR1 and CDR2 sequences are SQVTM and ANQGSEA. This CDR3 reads CSGIPGLAYNEQFF. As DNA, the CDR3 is TGCAGCGGGATACCGGGACTAGCTTACAATGAGCAGTTCTTC.

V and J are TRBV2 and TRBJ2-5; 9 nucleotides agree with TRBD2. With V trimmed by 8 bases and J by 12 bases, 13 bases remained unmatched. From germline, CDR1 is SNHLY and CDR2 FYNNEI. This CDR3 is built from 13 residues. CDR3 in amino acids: CASGLSSGGNKYF. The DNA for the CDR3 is TGTGCCAGCGGACTCAGTAGCGGGGGAAACAAGTACTTC.

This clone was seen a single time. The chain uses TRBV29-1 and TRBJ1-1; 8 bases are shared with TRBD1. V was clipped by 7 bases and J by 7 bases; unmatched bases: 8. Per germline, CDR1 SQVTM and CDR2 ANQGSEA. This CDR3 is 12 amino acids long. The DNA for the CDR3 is TGCAGCGCCGGACAGGGAACCGGTGAAGCTTTCTTT. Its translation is CSAGQGTGEAFF.

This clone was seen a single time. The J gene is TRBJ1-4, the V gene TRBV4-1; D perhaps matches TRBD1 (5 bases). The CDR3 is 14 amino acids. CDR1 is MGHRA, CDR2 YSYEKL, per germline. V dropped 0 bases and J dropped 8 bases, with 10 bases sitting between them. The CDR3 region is CASSQDRVGEKLFF. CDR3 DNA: TGCGCCAGCAGCCAAGACAGGGTGGGGGAAAAACTGTTTTTT.

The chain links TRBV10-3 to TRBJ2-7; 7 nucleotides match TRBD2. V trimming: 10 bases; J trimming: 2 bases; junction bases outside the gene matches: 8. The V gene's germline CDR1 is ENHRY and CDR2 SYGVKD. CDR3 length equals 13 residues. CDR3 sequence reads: CASREGPTYEQYF. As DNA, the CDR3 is TGTGCCAGCAGGGAGGGCCCCACCTACGAGCAGTACTTC.

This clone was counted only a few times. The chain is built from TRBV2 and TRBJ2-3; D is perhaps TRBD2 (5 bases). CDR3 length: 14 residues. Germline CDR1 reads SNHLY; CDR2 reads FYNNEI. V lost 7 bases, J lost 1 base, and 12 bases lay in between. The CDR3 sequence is CASTTYGGTDTQYF. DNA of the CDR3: TGTGCCAGCACCACTTACGGGGGCACAGATACGCAGTATTTT.

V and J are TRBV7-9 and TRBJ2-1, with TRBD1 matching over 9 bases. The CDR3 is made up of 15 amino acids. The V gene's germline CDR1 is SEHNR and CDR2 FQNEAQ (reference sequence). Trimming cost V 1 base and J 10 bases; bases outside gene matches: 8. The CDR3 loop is CASSLDRGRIREQFF. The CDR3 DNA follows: TGTGCCAGCAGCTTAGACAGGGGGCGCATCCGGGAGCAGTTCTTC.

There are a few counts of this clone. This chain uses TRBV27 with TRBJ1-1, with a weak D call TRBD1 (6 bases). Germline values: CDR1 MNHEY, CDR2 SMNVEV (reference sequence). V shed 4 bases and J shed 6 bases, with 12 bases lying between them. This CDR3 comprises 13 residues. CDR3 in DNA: TGTGCCAGCAGTTCCTACCGACAGGCTGAAGCTTTCTTT. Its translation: CASSSYRQAEAFF.

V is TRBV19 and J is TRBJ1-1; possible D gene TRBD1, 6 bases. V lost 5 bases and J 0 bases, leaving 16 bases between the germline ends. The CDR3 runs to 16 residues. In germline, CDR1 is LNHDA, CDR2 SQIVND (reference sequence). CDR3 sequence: CASSAPGHPMNTEAFF. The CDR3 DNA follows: TGTGCCAGTAGTGCTCCGGGACACCCTATGAACACTGAAGCTTTCTTT.

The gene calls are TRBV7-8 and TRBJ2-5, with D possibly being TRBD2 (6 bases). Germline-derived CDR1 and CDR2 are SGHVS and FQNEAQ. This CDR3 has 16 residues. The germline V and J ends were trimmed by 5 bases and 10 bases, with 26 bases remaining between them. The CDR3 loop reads CASSLSLTWGTYIQYF. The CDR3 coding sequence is TGTGCCAGCAGCCTCTCCTTAACTTGGGGGACTTACATCCAGTACTTC.

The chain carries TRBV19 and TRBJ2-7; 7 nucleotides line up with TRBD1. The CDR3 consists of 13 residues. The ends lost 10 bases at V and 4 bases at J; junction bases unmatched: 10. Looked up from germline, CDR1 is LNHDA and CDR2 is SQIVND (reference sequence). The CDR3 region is CATTGTEVYEQYF. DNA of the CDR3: TGTGCCACAACCGGGACAGAAGTATACGAGCAGTACTTC.

Written as DNA, the CDR3 is TGCAGTGCTACCAGACAGGCGGACGCTTTCTTT. Translating gives CSATRQADAFF. V usage is TRBV20-1 and J usage is TRBJ1-1, with D perhaps matching TRBD1 (6 bases). The CDR3 runs to 11 residues. The germline CDR1 and CDR2 sequences are DFQATT and SNEGSKA (reference sequence). Trimming cost V 4 bases and J 11 bases, with 14 bases left between them.

For the CDR3, the DNA is TGTGCCAGCAGTGACGGCGGTGGAAACACCATATATTTT. Protein: CASSDGGGNTIYF. This chain joins TRBV6-5 and TRBJ1-3; D not resolved. The CDR3 has 13 residues. CDR1 is MNHEY, CDR2 SVGAGI, per germline. Trimming left V 5 bases short and J 3 bases short, with 8 bases between.

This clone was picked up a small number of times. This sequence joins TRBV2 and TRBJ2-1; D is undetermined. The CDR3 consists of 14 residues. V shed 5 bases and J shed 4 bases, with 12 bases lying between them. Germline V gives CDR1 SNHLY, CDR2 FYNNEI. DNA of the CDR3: TGTGCCAGCAGTTCCGCGGCACCGTACAATGAGCAGTTCTTC. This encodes CASSSAAPYNEQFF.

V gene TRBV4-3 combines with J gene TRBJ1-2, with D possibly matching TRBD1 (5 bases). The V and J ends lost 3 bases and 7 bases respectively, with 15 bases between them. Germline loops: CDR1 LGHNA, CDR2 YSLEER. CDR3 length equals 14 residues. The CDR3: CASSHRGGAGGYTF. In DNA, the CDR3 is TGCGCCAGCAGCCACCGAGGAGGGGCTGGTGGCTACACCTTC.

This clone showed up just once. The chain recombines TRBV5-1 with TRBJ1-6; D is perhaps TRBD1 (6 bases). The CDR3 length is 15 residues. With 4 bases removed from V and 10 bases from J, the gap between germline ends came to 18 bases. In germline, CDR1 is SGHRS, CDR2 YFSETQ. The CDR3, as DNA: TGCGCCAGCAGCACCTGGACAGCCCAAGGGTCACCCCTCCACTTT. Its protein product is CASSTWTAQGSPLHF.

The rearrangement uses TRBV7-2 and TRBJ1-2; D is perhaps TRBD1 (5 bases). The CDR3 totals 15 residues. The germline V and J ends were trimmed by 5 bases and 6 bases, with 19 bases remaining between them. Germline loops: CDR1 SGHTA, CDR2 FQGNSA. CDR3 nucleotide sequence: TGTGCCAGCAGCCCTAGGGACTCCCTCATGAATGGCTACACCTTC. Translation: CASSPRDSLMNGYTF.

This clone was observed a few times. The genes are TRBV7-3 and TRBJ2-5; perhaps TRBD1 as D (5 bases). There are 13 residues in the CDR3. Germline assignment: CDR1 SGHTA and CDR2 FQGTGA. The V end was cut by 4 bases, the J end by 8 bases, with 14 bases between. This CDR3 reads CASSSHPQGTQYF. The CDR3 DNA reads TGTGCCAGCAGCTCCCACCCCCAGGGAACCCAGTACTTC.

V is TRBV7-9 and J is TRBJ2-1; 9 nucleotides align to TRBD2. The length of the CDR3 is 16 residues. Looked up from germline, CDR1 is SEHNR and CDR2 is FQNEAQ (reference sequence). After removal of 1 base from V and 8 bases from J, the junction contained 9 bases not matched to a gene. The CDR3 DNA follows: TGTGCCAGCAGCTTAGTTATAGCGGGAGAGGTCTATGAGCAGTTCTTC. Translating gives CASSLVIAGEVYEQFF.

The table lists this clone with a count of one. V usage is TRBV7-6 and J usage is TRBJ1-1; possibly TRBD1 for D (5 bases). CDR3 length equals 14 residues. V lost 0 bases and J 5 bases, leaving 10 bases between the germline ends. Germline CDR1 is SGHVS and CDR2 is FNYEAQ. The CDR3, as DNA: TGTGCCAGCAGCTTAGCTGGGGGGGAGACTGAAGCTTTCTTT. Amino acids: CASSLAGGETEAFF.